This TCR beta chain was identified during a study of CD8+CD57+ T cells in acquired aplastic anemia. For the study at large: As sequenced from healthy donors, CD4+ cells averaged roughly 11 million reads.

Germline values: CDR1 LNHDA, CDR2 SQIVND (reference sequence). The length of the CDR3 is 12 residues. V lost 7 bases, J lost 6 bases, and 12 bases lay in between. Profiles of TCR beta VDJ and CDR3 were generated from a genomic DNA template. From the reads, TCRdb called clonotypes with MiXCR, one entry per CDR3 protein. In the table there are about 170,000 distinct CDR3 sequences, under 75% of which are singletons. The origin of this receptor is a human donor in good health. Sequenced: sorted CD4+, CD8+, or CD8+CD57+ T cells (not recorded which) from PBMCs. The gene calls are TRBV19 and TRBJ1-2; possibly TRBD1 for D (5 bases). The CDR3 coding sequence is TGTGCCAGTAATCGGGGAGGGGATGGCTACACCTTC. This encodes CASNRGGDGYTF.